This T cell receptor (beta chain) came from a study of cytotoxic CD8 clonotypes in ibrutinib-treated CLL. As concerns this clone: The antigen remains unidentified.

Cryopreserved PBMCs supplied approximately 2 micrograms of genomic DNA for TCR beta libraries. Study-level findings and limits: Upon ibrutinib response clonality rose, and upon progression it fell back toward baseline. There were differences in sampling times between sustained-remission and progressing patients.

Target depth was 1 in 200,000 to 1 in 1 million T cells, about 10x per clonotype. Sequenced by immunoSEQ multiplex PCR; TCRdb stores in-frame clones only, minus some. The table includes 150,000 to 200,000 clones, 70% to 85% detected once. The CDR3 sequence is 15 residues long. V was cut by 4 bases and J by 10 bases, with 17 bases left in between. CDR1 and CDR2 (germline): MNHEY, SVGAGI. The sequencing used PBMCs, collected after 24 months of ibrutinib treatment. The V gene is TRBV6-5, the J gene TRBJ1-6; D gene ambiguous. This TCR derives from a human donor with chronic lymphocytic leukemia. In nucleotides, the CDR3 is TGTGCCAGCAGTTCAGTAGACCCAAGAGAATCACCCCTCCACTTT. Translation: CASSSVDPRESPLHF.